These 13 T cell receptor beta chains were all obtained from the same sample, sequenced in a study of blood T cell repertoires in COVID-19. This table comes from immunoSEQ multiplex PCR, and its TCRdb copy is limited to in-frame clones, with some not included. Among over 400,000 clones, around 85% were seen once, and the ten largest hold roughly 3.1%. Sequenced sample: peripheral blood. The receptor source for this set is a human donor in a cohort sampled during active COVID-19.

The rearrangement joins TRBV15 to TRBJ2-5, with D possibly matching TRBD2 (5 bases). Trimming removed 1 base from V and 1 base from J, with 10 bases in between. The CDR3 runs 15 residues. The V gene's germline CDR1 is LNHNV and CDR2 YYDKDF (reference sequence). DNA of the CDR3: TGTGCCACCAGCAGAGTTGCGGGCCGCCAAGAGACCCAGTACTTC. Protein: CATSRVAGRQETQYF.

The V and J genes are TRBV4-2 and TRBJ1-2; D is perhaps TRBD1 (6 bases). Germline CDR1 LGHNA, CDR2 YNFKEQ. The CDR3 loop spans 15 amino acids. Trimming left V 4 bases short and J 4 bases short, with 16 bases between. CDR3 protein: CASSPTQGPSYGYTF. CDR3 bases: TGTGCCAGCAGCCCCACACAGGGACCTAGCTATGGCTACACCTTC.

V usage is TRBV11-3 and J usage is TRBJ2-1; D possibly corresponds to TRBD2 (5 bases). The CDR3 has 14 amino acids. Germline loops: CDR1 SGHNT, CDR2 YENEEA. V gave up 5 bases and J gave up 5 bases, with 13 bases separating them. The CDR3 reads CASSTRVANNEQFF. DNA for the CDR3: TGTGCCAGCAGCACTAGGGTCGCGAACAATGAGCAGTTCTTC.

The rearrangement joins TRBV19 to TRBJ2-7, with 8 bases lining up with TRBD1. V was clipped by 5 bases and J by 3 bases; unmatched bases: 9. The CDR3 loop spans 15 amino acids. Germline assignment: CDR1 LNHDA and CDR2 SQIVND (reference sequence). CDR3 protein: CASSAPGTGDYEQYF. The CDR3 nucleotides are TGTGCCAGTAGTGCTCCCGGGACAGGCGACTACGAGCAGTACTTC.

The J gene is TRBJ2-1, the V gene TRBV14, with 13 bases that match TRBD2. V gave up 3 bases and J gave up 9 bases; unmatched junction bases: 8. CDR3 size: 16 residues. Germline V lookup: CDR1 SGHDN, CDR2 FVKESK. CDR3 protein: CASSHHGLAGASEQFF. CDR3 nucleotides: TGTGCCAGCAGCCACCACGGACTAGCGGGAGCATCTGAGCAGTTCTTC.

This clone was seen only a few times. The V gene is TRBV5-6, the J gene TRBJ1-5; 8 bases match TRBD1. The CDR3 has 15 residues. The germline CDR1 and CDR2 sequences are SGHDT and YYEEEE. Trimming took 2 bases from V and 4 from J; bases not matched to a gene: 5. The CDR3 here is CASSLWTGKNQPQHF. CDR3 DNA sequence: TGTGCCAGCAGCTTATGGACAGGGAAAAATCAGCCCCAGCATTTT.

This chain joins TRBV25-1 and TRBJ2-5, with a weak D call TRBD2 (5 bases). Germline CDR1 and CDR2: MGHDK and SYGVNS. The ends were cut back, 0 bases at V and 1 base at J, with 9 bases in the middle. The CDR3 has 15 amino acids. The CDR3 spells CASSEYSGIQETQYF. In DNA, the CDR3 is TGTGCCAGCAGTGAATATTCGGGGATCCAAGAGACCCAGTACTTC.

The chain links TRBV9 to TRBJ1-1; D is ambiguous. The CDR3 is made up of 14 amino acids. Germline V lookup: CDR1 SGDLS, CDR2 YYNGEE. V lost 4 bases to trimming and J lost 3 bases, with 13 bases between them. CDR3 sequence: CASSRISGDTEAFF. The CDR3, as DNA: TGTGCCAGCAGCCGCATCAGTGGTGACACTGAAGCTTTCTTT.

V is TRBV25-1 and J is TRBJ1-6; D not resolved. Trimming took off 1 base at V and 0 bases at J, with 7 bases between the two ends. The CDR3 runs to 16 residues. Germline V CDR1 and CDR2: MGHDK, SYGVNS. The CDR3: CASSELVGSYNSPLHF. The CDR3 DNA reads as TGTGCCAGCAGTGAATTGGTCGGCTCCTATAATTCACCCCTCCACTTT.

The chain carries TRBV7-2 and TRBJ1-5; D unclear. CDR3 length equals 16 residues. Trimming shortened V by 0 bases and J by 0 bases, and 9 bases separated the two germline ends. Germline V lookup: CDR1 SGHTA, CDR2 FQGNSA. The CDR3 DNA reads TGTGCCAGCAGCTTAGCGGGCCTGTATAGCAATCAGCCCCAGCATTTT. Translated: CASSLAGLYSNQPQHF.

The genes are TRBV19 and TRBJ1-5; D remains unclear. Germline CDR1 and CDR2: LNHDA and SQIVND (reference sequence). The CDR3 length is 12 residues. V dropped 5 bases and J dropped 9 bases, with 11 bases sitting between them. The CDR3 loop is CASSQNSGPQHF. As DNA, the CDR3 is TGTGCCAGTAGTCAGAACTCGGGGCCCCAGCATTTT.

The J gene is TRBJ1-3, the V gene TRBV19; D unresolved. Trimming stripped 3 bases from V and 0 bases from J, with 12 bases between. CDR1 is LNHDA, CDR2 SQIVND, per germline (reference sequence). CDR3 length: 16 residues. The DNA of the CDR3 is TGTGCCAGTAGTATGGGGAGGCAGTTCTCTGGAAACACCATATATTTT. This codes for CASSMGRQFSGNTIYF.

The CDR3 DNA follows: TGTGCCAGTAGCAACCCGACAGGGCTGAACACTGAAGCTTTCTTT. Its protein product is CASSNPTGLNTEAFF. This chain joins TRBV19 and TRBJ1-1, with 7 bases matching TRBD1. The CDR3 covers 15 residues. The J segment lost 0 bases and the V segment lost 6 bases, leaving 7 bases of the junction unmatched. CDR1 is LNHDA and CDR2 is SQIVND in the germline V gene (reference sequence).